The 2 T cell receptor beta chains below were found in one sample sequenced in a study of a mutant IDH1 vaccine in newly diagnosed glioma. Their recognized antigens are unknown. Measured with immunoSEQ multiplex PCR; TCRdb has only the in-frame clones, and not every one. The sample contains around 85,000 clones, 85% of which appear only once. Time point indicated: week 23, last vaccination. A single vaccine dose contained 300 ug of mutant IDH1 20-mer peptide, and topical imiquimod was used with it. Sequenced material: PBMCs, taken from a glioma patient whose treatment included an IDH1 peptide vaccine. The source of these receptors is a young man with glioma. Some clones in this sample may be carry-over from other donors' samples.

The chain employs TRBV5-5 and TRBJ2-1; a weak D match, TRBD1 (6 bases). Germline values: CDR1 SGHKS, CDR2 YYEKEE (reference sequence). This CDR3 spans 13 amino acids. Trimming removed 5 bases from V and 4 bases from J, with 10 bases in between. For the CDR3, the DNA is TGTGCCAGCAGTTCGGACAGTTACAATGAGCAGTTCTTC. It translates to CASSSDSYNEQFF.

The genes are TRBV28 and TRBJ1-5; TRBD1 might be the D (6 bases). V was trimmed by 6 bases and J by 7 bases, leaving 16 bases between them. Per the germline V gene, CDR1 is MDHEN and CDR2 is SYDVKM. This CDR3 comprises 14 residues. The CDR3 region is CASSPYRESQPQHF. The CDR3 DNA follows: TGTGCCAGCAGCCCATACAGGGAGAGCCAGCCCCAGCATTTT.